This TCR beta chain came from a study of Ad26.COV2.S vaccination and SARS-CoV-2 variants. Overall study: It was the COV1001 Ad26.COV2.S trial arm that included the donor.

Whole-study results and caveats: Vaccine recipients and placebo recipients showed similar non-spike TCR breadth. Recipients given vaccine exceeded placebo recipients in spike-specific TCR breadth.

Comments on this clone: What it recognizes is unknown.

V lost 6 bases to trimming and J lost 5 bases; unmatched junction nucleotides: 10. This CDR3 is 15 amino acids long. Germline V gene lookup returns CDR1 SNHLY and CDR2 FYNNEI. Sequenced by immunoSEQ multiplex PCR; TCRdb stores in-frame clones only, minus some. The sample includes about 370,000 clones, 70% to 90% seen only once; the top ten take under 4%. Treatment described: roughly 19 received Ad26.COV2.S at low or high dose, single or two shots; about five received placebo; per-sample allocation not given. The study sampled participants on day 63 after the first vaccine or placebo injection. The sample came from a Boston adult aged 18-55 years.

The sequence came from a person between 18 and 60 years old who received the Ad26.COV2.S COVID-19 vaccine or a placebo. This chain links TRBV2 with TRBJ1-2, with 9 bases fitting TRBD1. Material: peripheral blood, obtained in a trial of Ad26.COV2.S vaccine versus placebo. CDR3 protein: CASSRDRAELYGYTF. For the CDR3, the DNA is TGTGCCAGCAGCAGGGACAGGGCGGAACTATATGGCTACACCTTC.